Presented here are 23 T cell receptor beta chains from one specimen sequenced in a study of regulatory T cells in long-lasting Graves disease (dated by TCRdb to about 2021). Libraries were constructed by multiplex PCR. Instrument used: Illumina HiSeq 4000. CDR3 regions were amplified by Arm-PCR with iRepertoire HTBI primers to construct TCR beta libraries. Through fastp at Q25 and MiXCR, TCRdb rebuilt clones from the public reads, retaining in-frame beta chains. Identical CDR3 proteins give one entry, which carries the most common genes and DNA. In this sample the table shows 350,000 to 400,000 distinct CDR3 sequences, 16% of which occur a single time. Of the sample, 20% to 25% is held by the ten largest clones. This specimen's time point label, interpreted: newly diagnosed GD, antithyroid drugs for less than 3 months. RNA was extracted from PBMCs in TRIzol for both TCR sequencing and RNA sequencing.

This sample was shared with a second study, whose subject was T cells in Graves' hyperthyroidism and ophthalmopathy.

The starting material was peripheral blood mononuclear cells (PBMCs), obtained at new diagnosis, from a patient treated with antithyroid drugs. The receptors originated from a young woman with Graves disease. Donor details come from another sample of the same person, matched by shared clones.

This clonotype was counted many times. The DNA of the CDR3 is TGTGCCAGCAACCGGGGGGGCTACGATCAGCCCCAGCATTTT. It encodes CASNRGGYDQPQHF. J is TRBJ1-5 and V is TRBV6-1; weak D call: TRBD1 (6 bases). Germline CDR1 MNHNS, CDR2 SASEGT. The CDR3 consists of 14 residues. Trimming removed 7 bases from V and 5 bases from J, with 15 bases in between.

The chain's CDR3 is CASSLSGGTFF. As DNA, the CDR3 is TGTGCCAGCAGCTTATCAGGGGGTACTTTCTTT. This chain connects TRBV7-9 to TRBJ1-1; 7 nucleotides match TRBD1. Germline lookup yields CDR1 SEHNR and CDR2 FQNEAQ (reference sequence). The CDR3 consists of 11 residues. J gave up 12 bases and V 2 bases, and 3 bases lay outside the gene matches.

In its sample, this clonotype was seen a few times. The gene calls are TRBV29-1 and TRBJ2-3; TRBD2 agrees at 8 bases. Germline V CDR1 and CDR2: SQVTM, ANQGSEA. The CDR3 extends over 16 amino acids. The junction had 12 bases not matched to a gene; V was cut back by 4 bases and J by 3 bases. The CDR3, as DNA: TGCAGCGTTGCGGGGGGGCTTTTCTTTGCAACAGATACGCAGTATTTT. Residues: CSVAGGLFFATDTQYF.

This clonotype has at least ten counts. The rearrangement uses TRBV28 and TRBJ1-1; 7 bases agree with TRBD1. Losses at the gene ends were 3 bases for V and 1 base for J; bases not matched to a gene: 2. Looked up from germline, CDR1 is MDHEN and CDR2 is SYDVKM. CDR3 length: 14 residues. The CDR3 DNA follows: TGTGCCAGCAGTTTGGACAGGTGGAACACTGAAGCTTTCTTT. It is translated as CASSLDRWNTEAFF.

This clonotype has a count of ten or more. The chain links TRBV6-1 to TRBJ1-2; D not certain. This CDR3 comprises 13 residues. Germline lookup yields CDR1 MNHNS and CDR2 SASEGT. The germline V and J ends were trimmed by 6 bases and 6 bases, with 14 bases remaining between them. CDR3 loop: CASRTAGVHGYTF. CDR3 DNA: TGTGCCAGCAGGACCGCAGGTGTACATGGCTACACCTTC.

This clonotype was detected ten times or more. The chain has TRBV7-8 and TRBJ2-5; 8 nucleotides line up with TRBD2. The CDR3 covers 16 residues. Trimming removed 10 bases from V and 5 bases from J; junction bases left unmatched: 18. Germline V gene data show CDR1 as SGHVS and CDR2 as FQNEAQ. This CDR3 reads CAINLRPAGTSETQYF. The CDR3 bases are TGTGCCATTAACTTACGACCGGCCGGGACTAGTGAGACCCAGTACTTC.

A note on this clonotype: This may be a read error: a much more frequent sequence differs by one nucleotide. The CDR3 does not close with the conserved phenylalanine or tryptophan, likely indicating a read error. The rearrangement links TRBV3-1 to TRBJ1-3; perhaps TRBD1 as D (6 bases). CDR3 length: 16 amino acids. Germline values: CDR1 LGHDT, CDR2 YNNKEL (reference sequence). Trimming shortened V by 2 bases and J by 2 bases, and 13 bases separated the two germline ends. In nucleotides, the CDR3 is TGTGCCAGCAGCCAACCGAACAGGGTACCTGGAAACACCATATATTCT. Protein sequence: CASSQPNRVPGNTIYS.

This clonotype was counted a few times. A much larger clone lies one base from this, so it may be a read error. The J gene is TRBJ1-5, the V gene TRBV10-3, with TRBD1 as a possible D gene (5 bases). This CDR3 has 13 residues. Trimming removed 10 bases from V and 1 base from J, with 11 bases in between. Germline V CDR1 and CDR2: ENHRY, SYGVKD. CDR3 sequence: CANNRQSNQPQHF. For the CDR3, the DNA is TGTGCCAACAACCGACAGAGCAATCAGCCCCAGCATTTT.

This clonotype showed up just a few times. The chain joins TRBV5-1 to TRBJ1-1; the match to TRBD1 covers 8 bases. CDR1 is SGHRS and CDR2 is YFSETQ in the germline V gene. The CDR3 covers 15 residues. V lost 0 bases and J lost 1; bases outside the gene matches: 2. CDR3 sequence reads: CASSLGQGWNTEAFF. DNA of the CDR3: TGCGCCAGCAGCTTGGGACAGGGGTGGAACACTGAAGCTTTCTTT.

CDR3 residues: CASSPLAGGHGELFF. CDR3 bases: TGTGCCAGCAGCCCTTTAGCGGGGGGGCACGGGGAGCTGTTTTTT. The chain has TRBV7-3 and TRBJ2-2; 11 bases match TRBD2. The CDR3 totals 15 residues. Trimming removed 5 bases from V and 7 bases from J; junction bases left unmatched: 6. CDR1 is SGHTA and CDR2 is FQGTGA in the germline V gene. Complete variable domain (other parts from reference TRBV7-3 and TRBJ2-2): GAGVSQTPSNKVTEKGKYVELRCDPISGHTALYWYRQSLGQGPEFLIYFQGTGAADDSGLPNDRFFAVRPEGSVSTLKIQRTERGDSAVYLCASSPLAGGHGELFFGEGSRLTVL.

This chain joins TRBV9 and TRBJ2-6; maybe TRBD2 (5 bases). V shed 2 bases and J shed 1 base, with 7 bases lying between them. The CDR3 has 15 amino acids. In germline, CDR1 is SGDLS, CDR2 YYNGEE. CDR3 nucleotides: TGTGCCAGCAGCGTTAGGGAGTCTGGGGCCAACGTCCTGACTTTC. Amino acids: CASSVRESGANVLTF.

This clonotype has a count of ten or more. The genes are TRBV28 and TRBJ1-1; TRBD1 matches at 7 bases. In germline, CDR1 is MDHEN, CDR2 SYDVKM. This CDR3 contains 15 residues. V lost 6 bases to trimming and J lost 4 bases; unmatched junction nucleotides: 11. This CDR3 is CASSLPRGPVTEAFF. CDR3 DNA: TGTGCCAGCAGCTTACCAAGGGGGCCGGTCACTGAAGCTTTCTTT.

This clonotype was counted ten times or more. The rearrangement links TRBV20-1 to TRBJ1-6; no reliable D call. V lost 2 bases, J lost 6 bases, and 14 bases lay in between. The CDR3 is 15 residues long. Germline V lookup: CDR1 DFQATT, CDR2 SNEGSKA (reference sequence). The CDR3 is CSARSPGGGNSPLHF. DNA of the CDR3: TGCAGTGCTAGATCCCCGGGAGGCGGTAATTCACCCCTCCACTTT.

This clonotype was seen repeatedly, ten times or more. The J gene is TRBJ2-3, the V gene TRBV6-1, with 8 bases lining up with TRBD2. The CDR3 is 17 amino acids. V was clipped by 3 bases and J by 0 bases; unmatched bases: 8. Germline loops: CDR1 MNHNS, CDR2 SASEGT. The CDR3 sequence: CASSESGGGTSTDTQYF. The CDR3 bases are TGTGCCAGCAGTGAGAGCGGGGGTGGAACTAGCACAGATACGCAGTATTTT.

This clonotype was seen a few times. A read error may explain this, as a much larger clone is one base away. CDR3 nucleotides: TGTGCCAGCGTCCAAGAAAGGGACACTGGAGCTTTCTTT. Translating gives CASVQERDTGAFF. The chain recombines TRBV2 with TRBJ1-1; TRBD1 is a possible D gene (6 bases). CDR3 length: 13 residues. CDR1 and CDR2 from the germline V gene are SNHLY and FYNNEI.

In this sample, this clonotype turned up many times. Here the CDR3 reads CSARATGIEAFF. The DNA for the CDR3 is TGCAGTGCTAGAGCGACAGGCATTGAAGCTTTCTTT. This sequence joins TRBV20-1 and TRBJ1-1; tentative D call: TRBD1 (6 bases). The V end was cut by 1 base, the J end by 7 bases, with 10 bases between. Germline V gene sequence: CDR1 DFQATT, CDR2 SNEGSKA (reference sequence). The CDR3 extends over 12 amino acids.

The V gene is TRBV5-8, the J gene TRBJ1-5, with TRBD1 identical over 8 bases. The CDR3 spans 16 residues. The germline CDR1 and CDR2 sequences are SGHTS and YDEGEE. V gave up 0 bases and J gave up 11 bases; unmatched junction bases: 13. In DNA form, the CDR3 reads TGTGCCAGCAGCTTGGATTCAGGGGGCTACACGCGAGCCCAGCATTTT. Its translation: CASSLDSGGYTRAQHF.

The V gene is TRBV4-1, the J gene TRBJ2-2, with D perhaps matching TRBD1 (6 bases). The CDR3 sequence is 17 residues long. Per germline, CDR1 MGHRA and CDR2 YSYEKL. The germline V and J ends were trimmed by 0 bases and 1 base, with 12 bases remaining between them. CDR3 region: CASSQESQGKNTGELFF. The CDR3 DNA reads as TGCGCCAGCAGCCAAGAATCACAGGGAAAGAACACCGGGGAGCTGTTTTTT.

This clonotype showed up many times. In nucleotides, the CDR3 is TGTGCCAGCAGCCAGATAGCGGGGGAGTTACCCTACAATGAGCAGTTCTTC. Encoded protein: CASSQIAGELPYNEQFF. The gene calls are TRBV3-1 and TRBJ2-1; 9 positions match TRBD2. This CDR3 contains 17 residues. Germline V CDR1 and CDR2: LGHDT, YNNKEL (reference sequence). The junction had 8 bases not matched to a gene; V was cut back by 3 bases and J by 2 bases.

This clonotype came up many times. In DNA form, the CDR3 reads TGTGCCAGCAGCACCGATACTAACTCGGGCTACACCTTC. Translating gives CASSTDTNSGYTF. The chain has TRBV6-1 and TRBJ1-2; no clear D. Germline V gene data show CDR1 as MNHNS and CDR2 as SASEGT. Trimming removed 6 bases at V and 8 bases at J, with 16 bases between. The CDR3 spans 13 residues.

This clonotype was counted at least ten times. J is TRBJ1-1 and V is TRBV27, with 8 bases fitting TRBD1. The CDR3 totals 14 residues. Germline values: CDR1 MNHEY, CDR2 SMNVEV (reference sequence). Unmatched junction bases numbered 5, after V lost 7 bases and J lost 1 base. CDR3 coding DNA: TGTGCCAGCAATCGACAGGGGCCGAACACTGAAGCTTTCTTT. Its translation: CASNRQGPNTEAFF.

In its sample, this clonotype was seen many times. V and J are TRBV7-2 and TRBJ2-1; 9 positions match TRBD1. Germline V CDR1 and CDR2: SGHTA, FQGNSA. This CDR3 contains 14 residues. V dropped 5 bases and J dropped 9; count of bases not matched to a gene: 8. The CDR3 loop is CASSPGTGRGEQFF. CDR3 nucleotides: TGTGCCAGCAGCCCCGGGACAGGGAGGGGTGAGCAGTTCTTC. The variable domain in full, completed from reference TRBV7-2 and TRBJ2-1, reads GAGVSQSPSNKVTEKGKDVELRCDPISGHTALYWYRQSLGQGLEFLIYFQGNSAPDKSGLPSDRFSAERTGGSVSTLTIQRTQQEDSAVYLCASSPGTGRGEQFFGPGTRLTVL.

The chain couples TRBV5-6 to TRBJ2-3, with 7 positions matching TRBD1. This CDR3 contains 13 residues. CDR1 and CDR2 from the germline V gene are SGHDT and YYEEEE. The J segment lost 4 bases and the V segment lost 4 bases, leaving 3 bases of the junction unmatched. The CDR3: CASSRGRADTQYF. Written as DNA, the CDR3 is TGTGCCAGCAGCAGGGGGCGCGCAGATACGCAGTATTTT.